A single sample is the source of the 31 T cell receptor beta chains below, sequenced in a study of T cell changes during pregnancy in multiple sclerosis. Profiling relied on immunoSEQ multiplex PCR, and the TCRdb table lists in-frame clones only, not all of them. The data show around 70,000 clones, 85% to 95% seen once. Sample: peripheral blood, taken before pregnancy. The receptors were gathered from a female donor with multiple sclerosis, enrolled in a pregnancy study.

This sequence joins TRBV7-2 and TRBJ2-7; 8 bases are a match to TRBD2. This CDR3 has 14 residues. Germline CDR1 SGHTA, CDR2 FQGNSA. The ends lost 6 bases at V and 6 bases at J; junction bases unmatched: 10. CDR3 residues: CASSAGLALGEQYF. The CDR3 nucleotides read TGTGCCAGCAGTGCAGGACTAGCACTTGGCGAGCAGTACTTC.

The J gene is TRBJ1-3, the V gene TRBV30, with D unclear. Germline V gene sequence: CDR1 GTSNPN, CDR2 SVGIG (reference sequence). This CDR3 has 13 amino acids. V dropped 4 bases and J dropped 0 bases, with 7 bases sitting between them. This CDR3 reads CAWTRYSGNTIYF. CDR3 in DNA: TGTGCCTGGACGCGATACTCTGGAAACACCATATATTTT.

In this sample, this clone turned up once. J is TRBJ1-2 and V is TRBV27; 9 bases are a match to TRBD1. The trim removed 7 bases at V and 8 bases at J, leaving 11 bases unmatched. The CDR3 consists of 14 residues. Germline-derived CDR1 and CDR2 are MNHEY and SMNVEV (reference sequence). Written as DNA, the CDR3 is TGTGCCAGCATTAGCCGGACAGGGGTCGGCGGCTACACCTTC. Residues: CASISRTGVGGYTF.

This sequence joins TRBV9 and TRBJ2-2, with TRBD2 identical over 8 bases. Trimming cost V 3 bases and J 0 bases; bases outside gene matches: 7. This CDR3 has 17 residues. CDR1 is SGDLS, CDR2 YYNGEE, per germline. The CDR3 sequence: CASSGLAGGANTGELFF. The CDR3 DNA follows: TGTGCCAGCAGCGGCCTGGCGGGAGGAGCGAACACCGGGGAGCTGTTTTTT.

The V and J genes are TRBV9 and TRBJ1-3; D might be TRBD1 (5 bases). Germline CDR1 is SGDLS and CDR2 is YYNGEE. The CDR3 consists of 15 residues. Trimming shortened V by 1 base and J by 2 bases, and 10 bases separated the two germline ends. The DNA for the CDR3 is TGTGCCAGCAGCGTATCGGAGGGGCCTGGAAACACCATATATTTT. Its translation: CASSVSEGPGNTIYF.

The genes are TRBV2 and TRBJ1-2, with no clear D. Germline CDR1 is SNHLY and CDR2 is FYNNEI. V dropped 7 bases and J dropped 2 bases, with 8 bases sitting between them. The CDR3 length is 12 residues. The CDR3 protein is CASTWLNYGYTF. CDR3 nucleotide sequence: TGTGCCAGCACCTGGCTGAACTATGGCTACACCTTC. Full variable domain (rest looked up from reference TRBV2 and TRBJ1-2): EPEVTQTPSHQVTQMGQEVILRCVPISNHLYFYWYRQILGQKVEFLVSFYNNEISEKSEIFDDQFSVERPDGSNFTLKIRSTKLEDSAMYFCASTWLNYGYTFGSGTRLTVV.

About this clone: One base away lies a much larger clone, so this may be a sequencing read error. The J gene is TRBJ2-1, the V gene TRBV4-2; perhaps TRBD2 as D (6 bases). The ends were cut back, 1 base at V and 9 bases at J, with 19 bases in the middle. The CDR3 consists of 16 residues. Germline V gene sequence: CDR1 LGHNA, CDR2 YNFKEQ. CDR3 protein: CASSQGLSGGVVEQFF. CDR3 sequence (DNA): TGTGCCAGCAGCCAAGGTCTGAGCGGAGGGGTAGTTGAGCAGTTCTTC.

The chain uses TRBV5-5 and TRBJ2-1; no firm D call. Trimming pared 0 bases from V and 2 bases from J, leaving 6 bases between. The CDR3 sequence is 14 residues long. Germline CDR1 reads SGHKS; CDR2 reads YYEKEE (reference sequence). In nucleotides, the CDR3 is TGTGCCAGCAGCTTGGCGAGCGCCTACAATGAGCAGTTCTTC. Amino acid sequence: CASSLASAYNEQFF.

The CDR3 loop is CATSTSRGFSYEQYF. As DNA, the CDR3 is TGTGCCACCAGCACCTCCAGGGGGTTTTCCTACGAGCAGTACTTC. This chain uses TRBV15 with TRBJ2-7, with 7 bases fitting TRBD1. CDR1 and CDR2 (germline): LNHNV, YYDKDF (reference sequence). The V segment lost 4 bases and the J segment 1 base; nucleotides outside the gene matches: 7. The length of the CDR3 is 15 residues.

This clone was detected only once. CDR3 in amino acids: CASSQQGNTEAFF. Written as DNA, the CDR3 is TGTGCCAGCAGTCAACAGGGGAACACTGAAGCTTTCTTT. The chain recombines TRBV2 with TRBJ1-1, with D tentatively TRBD1 (6 bases). Germline CDR1 is SNHLY and CDR2 is FYNNEI. Trimming shortened V by 5 bases and J by 1 base, and 8 bases separated the two germline ends. This CDR3 has 13 amino acids.

The chain links TRBV4-3 to TRBJ1-6; 7 nucleotides match TRBD1. Germline CDR1 reads LGHNA; CDR2 reads YSLEER. The ends lost 2 bases at V and 8 bases at J; junction bases unmatched: 12. The CDR3 has 17 amino acids. In nucleotides, the CDR3 is TGCGCCAGCAGCCAATTCCCTGGGGACAGCTTCGATTCACCCCTCCACTTT. It encodes CASSQFPGDSFDSPLHF.

The chain uses TRBV7-3 and TRBJ2-4; tentatively, D is TRBD1 (5 bases). This CDR3 is 19 amino acids long. The germline V and J ends were trimmed by 4 bases and 0 bases, with 22 bases remaining between them. CDR1 is SGHTA, CDR2 FQGTGA, per germline. The CDR3 region is CASSSIALRTNRAKNIQYF. CDR3 bases: TGTGCCAGCAGCTCTATAGCCCTTAGGACAAATCGAGCCAAAAACATTCAGTACTTC.

The V and J genes are TRBV10-3 and TRBJ2-7, with 7 bases fitting TRBD1. Germline-derived CDR1 and CDR2 are ENHRY and SYGVKD. The CDR3 runs 14 residues. V gave up 6 bases and J gave up 2 bases; unmatched junction bases: 7. CDR3 bases: TGTGCCATCAGCCCACAGGGGCCCACCTACGAGCAGTACTTC. Amino acid sequence: CAISPQGPTYEQYF.

The chain employs TRBV7-2 and TRBJ2-1; 7 nucleotides line up with TRBD2. This CDR3 comprises 15 residues. The V gene end was trimmed by 2 bases and the J gene end by 0 bases; junction bases not matched to a gene: 1. Germline CDR1 reads SGHTA; CDR2 reads FQGNSA. CDR3 region: CASSLTSDSYNEQFF. CDR3 bases: TGTGCCAGCAGCTTAACTAGCGACTCCTACAATGAGCAGTTCTTC.

The chain is built from TRBV6-5 and TRBJ2-5; D gene unclear. With 2 bases removed from V and 2 bases from J, the gap between germline ends came to 6 bases. The CDR3 extends over 13 amino acids. Per germline, CDR1 MNHEY and CDR2 SVGAGI. For the CDR3, the DNA is TGTGCCAGCAGTTACGTTCCTCAAGAGACCCAGTACTTC. Its protein product is CASSYVPQETQYF.

V gene TRBV19 combines with J gene TRBJ2-7; 8 bases align to TRBD1. Germline V CDR1 and CDR2: LNHDA, SQIVND (reference sequence). CDR3 length: 17 amino acids. V gave up 6 bases and J gave up 4 bases; unmatched junction bases: 17. This CDR3 reads CASRCPPDRGRRYEQYF. As DNA, the CDR3 is TGTGCCAGTAGATGTCCCCCCGACAGGGGCCGAAGGTACGAGCAGTACTTC.

The chain couples TRBV6-1 to TRBJ2-7; 9 bases are shared with TRBD1. Trimming took 4 bases from V and 3 from J; bases not matched to a gene: 7. Germline V CDR1 and CDR2: MNHNS, SASEGT. The CDR3 covers 15 residues. As DNA, the CDR3 is TGTGCCAGCAGTGGGGGGGGACAGGGTTTCTACGAGCAGTACTTC. This codes for CASSGGGQGFYEQYF.

This clone was seen a handful of times. This sequence joins TRBV5-5 and TRBJ1-2, with D unresolved. V was cut by 1 base and J by 1 base, with 11 bases left in between. The germline V gene encodes CDR1 SGHKS and CDR2 YYEKEE (reference sequence). The CDR3 length is 15 residues. CDR3 region: CASSLPEGFNYGYTF. CDR3 in DNA: TGTGCCAGCAGCTTGCCCGAGGGCTTTAACTATGGCTACACCTTC.

J is TRBJ1-2 and V is TRBV11-2; no clear D gene. The V gene's germline CDR1 is SGHAT and CDR2 FQNNGV. CDR3 length: 15 residues. V dropped 5 bases and J dropped 4 bases, with 17 bases sitting between them. CDR3 sequence reads: CASSPGKVVSYGYTF. In nucleotides, the CDR3 is TGTGCCAGCAGCCCCGGGAAGGTCGTCTCCTATGGCTACACCTTC. Drawing the rest from reference TRBV11-2 and TRBJ1-2, the complete variable domain is EAGVAQSPRYKIIEKRQSVAFWCNPISGHATLYWYQQILGQGPKLLIQFQNNGVVDDSQLPKDRFSAERLKGVDSTLKIQPAKLEDSAVYLCASSPGKVVSYGYTFGSGTRLTVV.

The sample holds one count of this clone. The chain links TRBV27 to TRBJ2-7; TRBD2 matches 9 bases. The CDR3 consists of 15 residues. Trimming cost V 6 bases and J 1 base; bases outside gene matches: 7. CDR1 and CDR2 from the germline V gene are MNHEY and SMNVEV (reference sequence). CDR3 sequence (DNA): TGTGCCAGCAGCCCAGGGACTAGCTGGTCCTACGAGCAGTACTTC. Its protein product is CASSPGTSWSYEQYF.

This chain uses TRBV4-2 with TRBJ2-1, with D uncertain. The CDR3 length is 13 residues. Germline V gene data show CDR1 as LGHNA and CDR2 as YNFKEQ. Trimming took off 1 base at V and 9 bases at J, with 10 bases between the two ends. The CDR3: CASSQVGFGEQFF. As DNA, the CDR3 is TGTGCCAGCAGCCAAGTCGGGTTTGGTGAGCAGTTCTTC.

This chain connects TRBV11-1 to TRBJ1-4; TRBD1 matches 8 bases. Unmatched junction bases numbered 4, after V lost 5 bases and J lost 2 bases. Germline CDR1 and CDR2: SGHAT and FQDESV (reference sequence). CDR3 size: 15 residues. CDR3 DNA sequence: TGTGCCAGCAGCCCGGACAGGGCGACTAATGAAAAACTGTTTTTT. Its translation: CASSPDRATNEKLFF. Together with reference TRBV11-1 and TRBJ1-4, the CDR3 gives the full variable domain: EAEVAQSPRYKITEKSQAVAFWCDPISGHATLYWYRQILGQGPELLVQFQDESVVDDSQLPKDRFSAERLKGVDSTLKIQPAELGDSAMYLCASSPDRATNEKLFFGSGTQLSVL.

The rearrangement uses TRBV11-2 and TRBJ2-3; D is ambiguous. Between the trimmed V and J ends, which lost 5 bases and 7 bases, there was a span of 7 bases. The germline gives CDR1 SGHAT, CDR2 FQNNGV. The CDR3 consists of 11 residues. The CDR3 reads CASSTSNTQYF. The CDR3 DNA sequence: TGTGCCAGCAGCACGAGCAATACGCAGTATTTT. Full variable domain (rest looked up from reference TRBV11-2 and TRBJ2-3): EAGVAQSPRYKIIEKRQSVAFWCNPISGHATLYWYQQILGQGPKLLIQFQNNGVVDDSQLPKDRFSAERLKGVDSTLKIQPAKLEDSAVYLCASSTSNTQYFGPGTRLTVL.

The chain couples TRBV6-1 to TRBJ1-5; 7 nucleotides align to TRBD1. CDR3 length: 14 residues. The trim removed 4 bases at V and 3 bases at J, leaving 3 bases unmatched. Germline CDR1 MNHNS, CDR2 SASEGT. CDR3 coding DNA: TGTGCCAGCAGTGGAGGACAGGACAATCAGCCCCAGCATTTT. Translated: CASSGGQDNQPQHF.

This sequence joins TRBV7-6 and TRBJ1-5; D call uncertain. CDR1 and CDR2 (germline): SGHVS, FNYEAQ. CDR3 size: 16 residues. Trimming pared 0 bases from V and 2 bases from J, leaving 11 bases between. The CDR3 spells CASSLAPPSGNQPQHF. Written as DNA, the CDR3 is TGTGCCAGCAGCTTAGCCCCACCGAGTGGCAATCAGCCCCAGCATTTT.

This chain links TRBV5-1 with TRBJ2-3; the match to TRBD2 covers 8 bases. The CDR3 is 17 amino acids. Germline assignment: CDR1 SGHRS and CDR2 YFSETQ. The V gene end was trimmed by 4 bases and the J gene end by 0 bases; junction bases not matched to a gene: 10. CDR3 coding DNA: TGCGCCAGCAGCATATTTATGACTAGCGCTAGCACAGATACGCAGTATTTT. This encodes CASSIFMTSASTDTQYF.

The chain combines TRBV6-1 with TRBJ1-1; 8 nucleotides align to TRBD1. With V trimmed by 3 bases and J by 5 bases, 8 bases remained unmatched. Germline-derived CDR1 and CDR2 are MNHNS and SASEGT. The CDR3 extends over 15 amino acids. The CDR3 sequence: CASSDSRGLGTEAFF. The CDR3 DNA is TGTGCCAGCAGTGATAGCAGGGGGCTAGGTACTGAAGCTTTCTTT.

This sequence joins TRBV5-1 and TRBJ1-1; D is undetermined. This CDR3 comprises 13 residues. The germline V and J ends were trimmed by 6 bases and 6 bases, with 15 bases remaining between them. Germline V gives CDR1 SGHRS, CDR2 YFSETQ. The CDR3 DNA is TGCGCCAGCACTGGCCCCGGGGTTGCTGAAGCTTTCTTT. This sequence encodes CASTGPGVAEAFF.

The J gene is TRBJ1-5, the V gene TRBV6-1; 7 positions agree with TRBD1. CDR3 length: 13 amino acids. Looked up from germline, CDR1 is MNHNS and CDR2 is SASEGT. After removal of 6 bases from V and 6 bases from J, the junction contained 5 bases not matched to a gene. The DNA for the CDR3 is TGTGCCAGCAGACCAACAGGGGTTCAGCCCCAGCATTTT. Translating gives CASRPTGVQPQHF.

J is TRBJ2-1 and V is TRBV11-2, with 7 bases aligning to TRBD1. CDR1 and CDR2 (germline): SGHAT, FQNNGV. V lost 0 bases to trimming and J lost 8 bases; unmatched junction nucleotides: 7. The CDR3 contains 15 residues. CDR3 bases: TGTGCCAGCAGCTTAGACCAGGGGGTGCGTGATGAGCAGTTCTTC. Encoded protein: CASSLDQGVRDEQFF.

The chain's CDR3 is CASSDRGPTDNYGYTF. The CDR3 DNA follows: TGTGCCAGCAGTGACAGGGGGCCAACGGATAACTATGGCTACACCTTC. The chain has TRBV25-1 and TRBJ1-2, with 8 bases lining up with TRBD1. The CDR3 totals 16 residues. In germline, CDR1 is MGHDK, CDR2 SYGVNS. Trimming removed 3 bases from V and 1 base from J; junction bases left unmatched: 7.